Listed here is a single TCR beta chain. Its cognate antigen has yet to be identified. No much larger clone exists at a distance of one base, and base qualities are not known. This sample stems from a study of response to subunit inactivated influenza vaccine (dated by TCRdb to about 2018). Broadly, across the study: Deep quantitative profiling of the T cell receptor repertoire was used in the study to follow responses to a trivalent subunit inactivated influenza vaccine. What the study reported, not specific to this receptor: According to the authors, only a limited number of new T cells may be recruited by each seasonal influenza vaccination.

The library was prepared using RT-PCR. These reads were obtained on an Illumina HiSeq 2500. The public reads were reanalyzed by TCRdb: fastp trimming at Q25, MiXCR alignment, in-frame beta chains only. Here each entry gathers all rows of one CDR3 protein and keeps the most common genes and DNA. The sample yields about 620,000 distinct CDR3 sequences; around 11% were counted once. The biggest ten clones account for 11% of the sample. CDR1 and CDR2 (SGHDT, YYEEEE) derive from the germline V gene. V drops 7 bases and J drops 2 bases, leaving 16 bases in between. The cysteine opens and the phenylalanine closes a CDR3 of 14 amino acids. The kept DNA is CDR3 alone, 42 bases in frame from the first base. This same sample was also part of a study on T cells expressing NK-cell markers. The second paper further reports: TCR beta cDNA libraries were made by 5'RACE template switching that added a universal primer site and unique molecular identifiers. TCR beta-chain repertoires were profiled in sorted CD3+CD56+NKG2C+, CD3+CD56+NKG2C- and CD3+CD56-NKG2C+ T-cell subsets from seven or eight donors. Of the eight sequenced donors, seven were found to be HCMV-seropositive and one was found to be HCMV-seronegative. In several experiments an anti-gammadeltaTCR antibody was added to restrict sorting to alphabetaTCR-expressing T cells. In six donors, the dominant CD3+CD56+NKG2C+ clonotypes ranked among the top 10 CD8+ clonotypes, making up 1.0-7.0% of CD8+ T cells. Those dominant clonotypes were again the most abundant among CD3+CD56-NKG2C+ cells in a handful of donors, at 28.3-60.1%. Whether the expanded NKG2C-expressing T cell clones were specific for HCMV antigens was left unclear. The study sequenced eight donors, all healthy volunteers chosen at random: three men and five women. HCMV-specific IgG was detected in serum with a commercial ELISA kit to determine HCMV serostatus. Peripheral blood mononuclear cells were isolated from blood by Ficoll density gradient centrifugation. For several donors, bulk peripheral blood T-cell repertoires were additionally sequenced from unsorted PBMC. Priming for cDNA synthesis came from the TCR beta constant segment, and two successive PCR amplification steps followed. Sequencing of the libraries produced 2 x 150 bp reads on Illumina HiSeq 2000/2500, MiSeq or NextSeq. MIGEC was used to demultiplex reads and group reads by UMI, and MiTCR was used to assemble and quantify clonotypes. To remove erroneous sequences, TCR cDNA sequences were retained only when supported by two or more reads. The tcR package was used for downstream repertoire analysis, with clonotypes matched between fractions based on CDR3 nucleotide sequence plus V segment. VDJmatch was used to annotate antigen specificity against VDJdb, with one amino acid substitution in CDR3 permitted.

This clonotype was obtained from a man aged 50-60 years who received an inactivated influenza vaccine. Donor details come from another sample of the same person, matched by shared clones. The chain was built from TRBV5-6 and TRBJ2-7, with no D gene named confidently. The specimen was PBMCs from blood, collected on the day of vaccination. The CDR3 is CASGIKGLTYEQYF. The nucleotide sequence reads as follows: TGTGCCAGCGGAATAAAAGGTTTAACCTACGAGCAGTACTTC.